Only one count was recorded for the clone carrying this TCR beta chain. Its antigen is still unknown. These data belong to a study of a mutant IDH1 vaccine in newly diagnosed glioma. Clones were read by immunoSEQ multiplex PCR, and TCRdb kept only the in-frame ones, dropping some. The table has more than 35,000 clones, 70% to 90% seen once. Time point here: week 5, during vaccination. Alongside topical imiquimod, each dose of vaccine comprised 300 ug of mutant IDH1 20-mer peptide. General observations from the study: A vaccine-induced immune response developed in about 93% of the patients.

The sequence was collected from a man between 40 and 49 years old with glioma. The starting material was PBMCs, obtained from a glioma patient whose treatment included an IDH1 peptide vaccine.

The CDR3 DNA sequence: TGCGCCAGCAGCTTGGTCTGGTCGGGACAGAATTTCTATGGCTACACCTTC. Protein product: CASSLVWSGQNFYGYTF. This chain joins TRBV5-1 and TRBJ1-2, with 7 positions matching TRBD1. The V and J ends lost 0 bases and 4 bases, in that order; junction bases with no gene match: 12. CDR1 is SGHRS, CDR2 YFSETQ, per germline. This CDR3 spans 17 amino acids.